This T cell receptor beta chain was documented in a study of shared clonotypes between healthy human individuals. Germline V gives CDR1 KGHSH, CDR2 LQKENI. The CDR3 contains 14 residues. V was pared by 2 bases and J by 5 bases, with 12 bases between. Measured with immunoSEQ multiplex PCR; TCRdb has only the in-frame clones, and not every one. The data contain roughly 510,000 clones, 60% to 80% of them singletons. Notes on this clone: The same CDR3 arises from other DNA sequences in this sample as well.

This clonotype originated in a woman in her forties in good health. Some clones in this sample may be carry-over from other donors' samples. The sample comprised PBMCs. This chain joins TRBV18 and TRBJ2-5, with D perhaps matching TRBD1 (8 bases). CDR3 amino acids: CASSPGQGGETQYF. The CDR3 DNA follows: TGTGCCAGCTCACCAGGACAGGGAGGGGAGACCCAGTACTTC.